This T cell receptor beta chain was captured in a study of CD8+ T cells in alopecia areata. Deletions cut 3 bases from V and 6 bases from J, with 8 bases between. The length of the CDR3 is 12 residues. The germline V gene has CDR1 SEHNR and CDR2 FQNEAQ (reference sequence). Notes on the study in general: Affected lesional scalp, above all in alopecia totalis/universalis, was more clonal than normal scalp. Tissue-resident alphabeta T cells belonging to normal skin likewise get sequenced within scalp specimens.

Reverse transcribed after extraction, RNA yielded cDNA as the sequencing template. TCRdb's table, derived via immunoSEQ multiplex PCR, lists solely in-frame clones and lacks some. The table records almost 250,000 clones, approximately 61% of them present only once. A word on this clone: The antigen remains undetermined.

Researchers gathered lesional scalp punch biopsies and peripheral blood from patients with alopecia areata. Sorting of CD4+ and CD8+ T cells was performed on PBMCs. The chain has TRBV7-9 and TRBJ1-2; D is unresolved. The sample was CD4+ T cells sorted from blood, taken at week 0. This TCR was sampled from a human donor with alopecia areata. The CDR3 coding sequence is TGTGCCAGCAGCTTTTACGGGGATGGCTACACCTTC. This sequence encodes CASSFYGDGYTF.